Each of the 27 T cell receptor beta chains below was sequenced from the same sample in a study of identical twins. Each CDR3 protein gets one entry after TCRdb re-called the 5' RACE reads with MiXCR. The data hold approximately 410,000 distinct CDR3 sequences, with about 18% observed a single time. Sequences were obtained from naive T cells sorted from blood. The receptors come from a man between 50 and 59 years old in good health.

This clonotype was seen ten or more times. The chain carries TRBV28 and TRBJ2-1; no firm D call. This CDR3 has 12 amino acids. The V and J ends lost 5 bases and 4 bases respectively, with 6 bases between them. Germline V lookup: CDR1 MDHEN, CDR2 SYDVKM. CDR3 in DNA: TGTGCCAGCAGTCATAAGTACAATGAGCAGTTCTTC. Its translation is CASSHKYNEQFF.

J is TRBJ2-3 and V is TRBV7-9, with D possibly being TRBD1 or TRBD2 (7 bases each). This CDR3 comprises 17 residues. Trimming left V 5 bases short and J 1 base short, with 19 bases between. Looked up from germline, CDR1 is SEHNR and CDR2 is FQNEAQ (reference sequence). CDR3 nucleotide sequence: TGTGCCAGCAGCGTCGTTCAGGGGGGGCTGGGCACAGATACGCAGTATTTT. As protein: CASSVVQGGLGTDTQYF.

This clonotype was observed a handful of times. V and J are TRBV7-9 and TRBJ1-1; the D gene is possibly TRBD1 (6 bases). Germline V gene sequence: CDR1 SEHNR, CDR2 FQNEAQ (reference sequence). V was shortened by 4 bases and J by 7 bases, with 10 bases between the two germline ends. The CDR3 covers 12 residues. CDR3 in DNA: TGTGCCAGCAGCTCCAGGGGTGGTGAAGCTTTCTTT. This translates into CASSSRGGEAFF.

The rearrangement joins TRBV12-3 or TRBV12-4 to TRBJ2-7; unclear D gene. This CDR3 comprises 14 residues. V was cut by 3 bases and J by 4 bases, with 13 bases left in between. CDR3: CASSFQMSGYEQYF. The CDR3 coding sequence is TGTGCCAGCAGTTTTCAGATGTCTGGTTACGAGCAGTACTTC.

The chain recombines TRBV4-3 with TRBJ2-2; TRBD2 agrees at 7 bases. The V gene end was trimmed by 0 bases and the J gene end by 4 bases; junction bases not matched to a gene: 5. Germline lookup yields CDR1 LGHNA and CDR2 YSLEER. CDR3 length: 16 residues. DNA for the CDR3: TGCGCCAGCAGCCAAGAGGCGGGAGTAAGCACCGGGGAGCTGTTTTTT. Residues: CASSQEAGVSTGELFF.

V gene TRBV11-2 combines with J gene TRBJ1-1; TRBD1 aligns across 8 bases. The J segment lost 5 bases and the V segment lost 5 bases, leaving 10 bases of the junction unmatched. Germline V gene sequence: CDR1 SGHAT, CDR2 FQNNGV. The CDR3 spans 15 residues. In nucleotides, the CDR3 is TGTGCCAGCAGCACCAAGTACAGGGGGGTTACTGAAGCTTTCTTT. The encoded protein is CASSTKYRGVTEAFF. The full variable domain, in which reference TRBV11-2 and TRBJ1-1 provide the parts outside the CDR3, is EAGVAQSPRYKIIEKRQSVAFWCNPISGHATLYWYQQILGQGPKLLIQFQNNGVVDDSQLPKDRFSAERLKGVDSTLKIQPAKLEDSAVYLCASSTKYRGVTEAFFGQGTRLTVV.

This chain connects TRBV29-1 to TRBJ1-4; 7 positions match TRBD1. V was clipped by 6 bases and J by 6 bases; unmatched bases: 7. The CDR3 length is 13 residues. Per germline, CDR1 SQVTM and CDR2 ANQGSEA. The CDR3 bases are TGCAGCGTAGGGGGCTACGGGGATGAAAAACTGTTTTTT. As protein: CSVGGYGDEKLFF.

This clonotype was seen ten or more times. The genes are TRBV10-3 and TRBJ2-2, with 9 bases that match TRBD1. Trimming removed 10 bases from V and 7 bases from J; junction bases left unmatched: 16. The CDR3 extends over 16 amino acids. Per the germline V gene, CDR1 is ENHRY and CDR2 is SYGVKD. In nucleotides, the CDR3 is TGTGCCACCAGGCAATCCGGGACAGGGAAGAACGGGGAGCTGTTTTTT. Amino acid sequence: CATRQSGTGKNGELFF.

This clonotype was counted ten times or more. J is TRBJ2-3 and V is TRBV12-3 or TRBV12-4, with D perhaps given as TRBD1 or TRBD2 (5 bases each). Trimming pared 3 bases from V and 6 bases from J, leaving 16 bases between. The CDR3 runs to 15 residues. CDR3 residues: CASSFTGTQGDTQYF. The DNA of the CDR3 is TGTGCCAGCAGTTTCACCGGGACCCAAGGGGATACGCAGTATTTT.

There are many counts of this clonotype. The CDR3 nucleotides are TGCGCCAGCAGCTTGGGGGAAGGGGAAGTTCAGTACTTC. This encodes CASSLGEGEVQYF. This rearrangement joins TRBV5-1 to TRBJ2-4, with D perhaps TRBD1 (5 bases). Deletions cut 0 bases from V and 11 bases from J, with 12 bases between. This CDR3 spans 13 amino acids. In germline, CDR1 is SGHRS, CDR2 YFSETQ. The entire variable domain, with the rest obtained from reference TRBV5-1 and TRBJ2-4, is as follows: KAGVTQTPRYLIKTRGQQVTLSCSPISGHRSVSWYQQTPGQGLQFLFEYFSETQRNKGNFPGRFSGRQFSNSRSEMNVSTLELGDSALYLCASSLGEGEVQYFGAGTRLSVL.

The chain has TRBV19 and TRBJ1-5; TRBD1 matches at 11 bases. Germline V gene sequence: CDR1 LNHDA, CDR2 SQIVND (reference sequence). Trimming took 7 bases from V and 6 from J; bases not matched to a gene: 11. The CDR3 covers 16 residues. In nucleotides, the CDR3 is TGTGCCAGTATCGCTGGGGACAGGGGGGAACTTCAGCCCCAGCATTTT. Its protein product is CASIAGDRGELQPQHF.

This clonotype was recorded a few times. V is TRBV7-8 and J is TRBJ2-3, with 11 bases aligning to TRBD2. The CDR3 is made up of 16 amino acids. Losses at the gene ends were 5 bases for V and 0 bases for J; bases not matched to a gene: 4. Germline assignment: CDR1 SGHVS and CDR2 FQNEAQ. The CDR3 DNA sequence: TGTGCCAGCAGCCCGGTAGCGGGAGGGAGCACAGATACGCAGTATTTT. Its protein is CASSPVAGGSTDTQYF.

This sequence joins TRBV20-1 and TRBJ2-1, with D tentatively TRBD1 or TRBD2 (5 bases each). Per the germline V gene, CDR1 is DFQATT and CDR2 is SNEGSKA (reference sequence). CDR3 length: 14 residues. Trimming took 4 bases from V and 6 from J, leaving 16 bases between them. This CDR3 reads CSAITGGPRNEQFF. The CDR3 nucleotides read TGCAGTGCTATAACAGGCGGGCCACGCAATGAGCAGTTCTTC.

This clonotype has only a few counts. The V call is TRBV5-5, the J call TRBJ2-1, with D perhaps matching TRBD1 or TRBD2 (5 bases each). The V end was cut by 10 bases, the J end by 0 bases, with 14 bases between. This CDR3 is 14 amino acids long. From germline, CDR1 is SGHKS and CDR2 YYEKEE (reference sequence). CDR3 bases: TGTGCCTGCCTGGGGGACGTCTCCTACAATGAGCAGTTCTTC. Its protein product is CACLGDVSYNEQFF.

This clonotype was recorded at least ten times. CDR3 amino acids: CASSQDSGSTEQYF. CDR3 bases: TGCGCCAGCAGCCAAGACAGCGGGAGTACCGAGCAGTACTTC. The chain is built from TRBV4-3 and TRBJ2-7; 8 bases align to TRBD2. This CDR3 spans 14 amino acids. Germline-derived CDR1 and CDR2 are LGHNA and YSLEER. V shed 0 bases and J 6 bases; nucleotides not matched to a gene: 4.

The chain links TRBV29-1 to TRBJ2-1; D perhaps matches TRBD2 (6 bases). The CDR3 consists of 14 residues. Germline V gives CDR1 SQVTM, CDR2 ANQGSEA. The V gene lost 7 bases and the J gene lost 7 bases, with 20 bases spanning the gap. The CDR3 DNA follows: TGCAGCGCCCCCGGGGGAATCGGAACAAATGAGCAGTTCTTC. Translated: CSAPGGIGTNEQFF.

This clonotype was observed a handful of times. The chain is built from TRBV9 and TRBJ1-2, with 7 bases aligning to TRBD1. The trim removed 0 bases at V and 3 bases at J, leaving 5 bases unmatched. Germline lookup yields CDR1 SGDLS and CDR2 YYNGEE. CDR3 length: 15 amino acids. The CDR3 spells CASSVVETGYYGYTF. CDR3 bases: TGTGCCAGCAGCGTAGTTGAGACAGGGTACTATGGCTACACCTTC.

The chain carries TRBV12-3 or TRBV12-4 and TRBJ2-1; D not certain. V gave up 3 bases and J gave up 0 bases, with 12 bases separating them. CDR3 size: 16 residues. The DNA for the CDR3 is TGTGCCAGCAGTTTCGGGCAACATAGCTCCTACAATGAGCAGTTCTTC. Translated: CASSFGQHSSYNEQFF.

This clonotype was seen ten or more times. The rearrangement links TRBV5-1 to TRBJ2-1; TRBD2 matches 7 bases. The J segment lost 10 bases and the V segment lost 1 base, leaving 8 bases of the junction unmatched. There are 14 residues in the CDR3. CDR1 is SGHRS and CDR2 is YFSETQ in the germline V gene. CDR3 region: CASSLTDPGGEQFF. The CDR3 DNA reads TGCGCCAGCAGCTTGACGGACCCGGGGGGAGAGCAGTTCTTC.

At least ten counts were recorded for this clonotype. This sequence joins TRBV7-9 and TRBJ2-3, with D perhaps being TRBD1 or TRBD2 (5 bases each). V was shortened by 5 bases and J by 0 bases, with 12 bases between the two germline ends. The germline gives CDR1 SEHNR, CDR2 FQNEAQ (reference sequence). The CDR3 runs 15 residues. The CDR3 nucleotides are TGTGCCAGCAGCGAACCGGGACGAAGCACAGATACGCAGTATTTT. It codes for CASSEPGRSTDTQYF.

This clonotype has only a few counts. A read error is possible here, since a much larger clone lies one base away. The J gene is TRBJ2-2, the V gene TRBV6-1; D remains ambiguous. Trimming took off 6 bases at V and 3 bases at J, with 2 bases between the two ends. Germline V gene data show CDR1 as MNHNS and CDR2 as SASEGT. The CDR3 runs to 11 residues. For the CDR3, the DNA is TGTGCCAGCAGACACACCGGGGAGCTGTTTTTT. Translation: CASRHTGELFF.

The chain carries TRBV6-2 or TRBV6-3 and TRBJ2-7; TRBD2 is a possible D gene (6 bases). Germline values: CDR1 MNHEY, CDR2 SVGEGT. With 2 bases removed from V and 5 bases from J, the gap between germline ends came to 22 bases. The CDR3 is 17 residues long. In nucleotides, the CDR3 is TGTGCCAGCAGTTACACCTGGGACTCGATGCGACTCCACGAGCAGTACTTC. Protein: CASSYTWDSMRLHEQYF.

Only a few counts were recorded for this clonotype. This chain connects TRBV15 to TRBJ2-7, with 10 nucleotides matching TRBD1. Trimming took 0 bases from V and 3 from J; bases not matched to a gene: 2. The CDR3 is 15 amino acids. From germline, CDR1 is LNHNV and CDR2 YYDKDF (reference sequence). CDR3: CATSREGTGDYEQYF. As DNA, the CDR3 is TGTGCCACCAGCAGAGAAGGGACAGGGGACTACGAGCAGTACTTC.

This clonotype was recorded at least ten times. The chain employs TRBV12-3 or TRBV12-4 and TRBJ1-3; D gene uncertain. The CDR3 loop spans 13 amino acids. The V gene lost 7 bases and the J gene lost 0 bases, with 7 bases spanning the gap. The CDR3 loop reads CASTPLSGNTIYF. The CDR3 bases are TGTGCCAGCACCCCTCTCTCTGGAAACACCATATATTTT.

This clonotype showed up just a few times. The chain has TRBV15 and TRBJ2-1; D perhaps matches TRBD2 (6 bases). Germline CDR1 is LNHNV and CDR2 is YYDKDF (reference sequence). The CDR3 extends over 13 amino acids. The ends were cut back, 1 base at V and 8 bases at J, with 9 bases in the middle. CDR3 bases: TGTGCCACCAGCAGAGGGAGGGTCCATGAGCAGTTCTTC. It translates to CATSRGRVHEQFF.

The sample holds a few counts of this clonotype. The chain couples TRBV20-1 to TRBJ2-1, with 11 bases identical to TRBD2. There are 16 residues in the CDR3. Germline CDR1 is DFQATT and CDR2 is SNEGSKA (reference sequence). Trimming took 1 base from V and 4 from J; bases not matched to a gene: 6. CDR3 in amino acids: CSARGAGLAAYNEQFF. DNA of the CDR3: TGCAGTGCTAGAGGTGCGGGACTAGCGGCTTACAATGAGCAGTTCTTC.

This clonotype was seen ten or more times. The rearrangement links TRBV29-1 to TRBJ2-7; perhaps TRBD1 as D (6 bases). The CDR3 totals 11 residues. Germline CDR1 SQVTM, CDR2 ANQGSEA. Trimming left V 7 bases short and J 3 bases short, with 10 bases between. The CDR3 sequence is CSATDSYEQYF. CDR3 bases: TGCAGCGCCACGGACAGCTACGAGCAGTACTTC.